The 25 T cell receptor beta chains listed next were all sequenced from one sample in a study of shared clonotypes between healthy human individuals. Naive CD8 cells lacked CD45RO, underwent positive selection for CCR7 and left out terminally differentiated effector memory CD45RA+ cells. Assay: immunoSEQ multiplex PCR; the TCRdb copy retains only in-frame clones and omits some. Of millions of clones detected, approximately 94% appear once; the ten largest clones hold 1.5% to 2%. The sample was naive CD8+ T cells from PBMCs. These TCRs come from a man in his late teens or twenties in good health. Some clones in this sample may be carry-over from other donors' samples.

As to this clone: The junction departs from germline at one end; a sequencing error may be responsible. The chain joins TRBV7-9 to TRBJ2-5; TRBD1 matches at 8 bases. Germline V CDR1 and CDR2: SEHNR, FQNEAQ (reference sequence). The CDR3 has 16 residues. Written as DNA, the CDR3 is TGTGCCAACAGCCCCTTCGGGACAGGCGAATTAGAGACCCAGTACTTC. The encoded protein is CANSPFGTGELETQYF.

The CDR3 DNA reads TGTGCCAGCAGTTTAGGGGGGGCGGCAGATACGCAGTATTTT. The encoded protein is CASSLGGAADTQYF. The chain combines TRBV27 with TRBJ2-3, with D tentatively TRBD2 (7 bases). Germline CDR1 MNHEY, CDR2 SMNVEV (reference sequence). This CDR3 comprises 14 residues. V lost 2 bases, J lost 4 bases, and 10 bases lay in between.

This clone showed up just a few times. The chain uses TRBV6-5 and TRBJ1-5; the D is unclear. Germline-derived CDR1 and CDR2 are MNHEY and SVGAGI. Trimming pared 5 bases from V and 2 bases from J, leaving 10 bases between. The CDR3 runs 14 residues. As DNA, the CDR3 is TGTGCCAGCAGTAACTTCCAGGGCAATCAGCCCCAGCATTTT. Amino acid sequence: CASSNFQGNQPQHF.

The chain recombines TRBV4-1 with TRBJ2-1, with 11 bases matching TRBD2. The CDR3 runs 18 residues. Germline-derived CDR1 and CDR2 are MGHRA and YSYEKL. The ends lost 0 bases at V and 4 bases at J; junction bases unmatched: 8. CDR3 in amino acids: CASSQDTAGLAEYNEQFF. DNA for the CDR3: TGCGCCAGCAGCCAAGATACGGCGGGACTAGCGGAGTACAATGAGCAGTTCTTC.

This clone was seen only once. J is TRBJ1-1 and V is TRBV7-6; no firm D call. V dropped 0 bases and J dropped 3 bases, with 5 bases sitting between them. The V gene's germline CDR1 is SGHVS and CDR2 FNYEAQ. CDR3 size: 13 residues. The CDR3 is CASSLAYYTEAFF. The CDR3, as DNA: TGTGCCAGCAGCTTAGCTTATTACACTGAAGCTTTCTTT.

This chain connects TRBV10-3 to TRBJ2-7; the match to TRBD1 covers 7 bases. The CDR3 is made up of 13 amino acids. Germline V gene sequence: CDR1 ENHRY, CDR2 SYGVKD. V was clipped by 8 bases and J by 2 bases; unmatched bases: 6. CDR3 in DNA: TGTGCCATCCGAGGACAGGTAACCTACGAGCAGTACTTC. Its protein product is CAIRGQVTYEQYF.

This clone appeared once. The chain carries TRBV30 and TRBJ2-5; the D gene is possibly TRBD2 (6 bases). Germline CDR1 is GTSNPN and CDR2 is SVGIG (reference sequence). V lost 4 bases and J 4 bases, leaving 13 bases between the germline ends. The CDR3 is made up of 13 amino acids. The CDR3 region is CAWIHTRGETQYF. DNA for the CDR3: TGTGCCTGGATTCATACGCGGGGAGAGACCCAGTACTTC. The whole variable domain, remainder taken from reference TRBV30 and TRBJ2-5, is SQTIHQWPATLVQPVGSPLSLECTVEGTSNPNLYWYRQAAGRGLQLLFYSVGIGQISSEVPQNLSASRPQDRQFILSSKKLLLSDSGFYLCAWIHTRGETQYFGPGTRLLVL.

This clone was found once. The CDR3 DNA is TGTGCCAGCAGTGACCAAACTCACTCTAACTATGGCTACACCTTC. This codes for CASSDQTHSNYGYTF. This chain links TRBV6-1 with TRBJ1-2; D not resolved. The CDR3 loop spans 15 amino acids. V was trimmed by 3 bases and J by 0 bases, leaving 11 bases between them. CDR1 MNHNS and CDR2 SASEGT come from the germline V gene.

The chain links TRBV4-1 to TRBJ1-3; a possible D gene is TRBD1 (5 bases). The CDR3 is 12 amino acids. Per the germline V gene, CDR1 is MGHRA and CDR2 is YSYEKL. Trimming cost V 0 bases and J 15 bases, with 12 bases left between them. The CDR3 loop is CASSQDTGYRYF. DNA for the CDR3: TGCGCCAGCAGCCAAGATACAGGTTATAGATATTTT.

The chain carries TRBV9 and TRBJ2-7; 10 bases align to TRBD1. Per the germline V gene, CDR1 is SGDLS and CDR2 is YYNGEE. V shed 4 bases and J 0 bases; nucleotides not matched to a gene: 7. There are 16 residues in the CDR3. The CDR3 coding sequence is TGTGCCAGCAGCCCGCGGACAGGGGGGTCCTCCTACGAGCAGTACTTC. Translated, it gives CASSPRTGGSSYEQYF.

The chain has TRBV11-3 and TRBJ2-7, with 8 bases matching TRBD1. There are 19 residues in the CDR3. Germline lookup yields CDR1 SGHNT and CDR2 YENEEA. J gave up 2 bases and V 0 bases, and 15 bases lay outside the gene matches. The CDR3 is CASSLDFQPPGTGAYEQYF. CDR3 in DNA: TGTGCCAGCAGCTTAGATTTTCAACCCCCCGGGACAGGAGCCTACGAGCAGTACTTC.

In its sample, this clone was seen once. The chain combines TRBV10-3 with TRBJ1-5; 8 bases line up with TRBD1. The V gene's germline CDR1 is ENHRY and CDR2 SYGVKD. This CDR3 contains 14 residues. The V gene end was trimmed by 6 bases and the J gene end by 5 bases; junction bases not matched to a gene: 6. The CDR3 DNA is TGTGCCATCAGCCAGGGACAGGCACATCAGCCCCAGCATTTT. Translation gives CAISQGQAHQPQHF.

This chain joins TRBV28 and TRBJ2-1; 7 positions match TRBD2. The CDR3 extends over 14 amino acids. Losses at the gene ends were 7 bases for V and 5 bases for J; bases not matched to a gene: 8. Per germline, CDR1 MDHEN and CDR2 SYDVKM. CDR3 in amino acids: CASTRGLRDNEQFF. The CDR3 bases are TGTGCCAGCACCCGGGGACTACGCGACAATGAGCAGTTCTTC.

V and J are TRBV27 and TRBJ1-3, with 7 bases lining up with TRBD1. Germline V lookup: CDR1 MNHEY, CDR2 SMNVEV (reference sequence). V lost 7 bases, J lost 1 base, and 7 bases stayed unmatched. The length of the CDR3 is 15 residues. The CDR3 reads CASKETGRSGNTIYF. CDR3 nucleotide sequence: TGTGCCAGCAAAGAGACAGGGCGGTCTGGAAACACCATATATTTT.

The chain couples TRBV7-3 to TRBJ1-2, with D perhaps TRBD1 (6 bases). This CDR3 spans 14 amino acids. Germline V lookup: CDR1 SGHTA, CDR2 FQGTGA. The ends were cut back, 6 bases at V and 6 bases at J, with 17 bases in the middle. This CDR3 is CASSRQADGDGYTF. The CDR3 DNA sequence: TGTGCCAGCAGTAGACAGGCCGATGGAGATGGCTACACCTTC.

To note about this clone: Other DNA sequences of this sample code for an identical CDR3. The V call is TRBV10-3, the J call TRBJ2-1; 8 bases are a match to TRBD2. The ends lost 2 bases at V and 0 bases at J; junction bases unmatched: 3. Germline-derived CDR1 and CDR2 are ENHRY and SYGVKD. The CDR3 runs 16 residues. The DNA for the CDR3 is TGTGCCATCAGTGAGACTAGCGGCAGCTCCTACAATGAGCAGTTCTTC. Protein product: CAISETSGSSYNEQFF.

The rearrangement links TRBV4-1 to TRBJ2-2; D perhaps matches TRBD1 (6 bases). This CDR3 spans 18 amino acids. In germline, CDR1 is MGHRA, CDR2 YSYEKL. With 1 base removed from V and 6 bases from J, the gap between germline ends came to 21 bases. The CDR3 reads CASSQASFSTGRAGELFF. Here the CDR3 DNA reads TGCGCCAGCAGCCAAGCCAGCTTTAGTACAGGGCGGGCCGGGGAGCTGTTTTTT.

V is TRBV7-6 and J is TRBJ2-7, with a possible D match to TRBD2 (6 bases). V was cut by 5 bases and J by 3 bases, with 20 bases left in between. CDR3 length equals 16 residues. Germline assignment: CDR1 SGHVS and CDR2 FNYEAQ. The chain's CDR3 is CASSEGGYGRDYEQYF. In DNA form, the CDR3 reads TGTGCCAGCAGCGAAGGAGGGTATGGCAGGGACTACGAGCAGTACTTC.

On this clone itself: This specimen includes other DNA sequences encoding the same CDR3. V gene TRBV25-1 combines with J gene TRBJ2-7; D remains unclear. V was pared by 2 bases and J by 4 bases, with 3 bases between. The CDR3 has 11 amino acids. Germline V gene data show CDR1 as MGHDK and CDR2 as SYGVNS. The CDR3 DNA reads TGTGCCAGCAGTGAAGGTTACGAGCAGTACTTC. Protein: CASSEGYEQYF.

The rearrangement links TRBV27 to TRBJ2-1, with D perhaps assigned TRBD1 or TRBD2 (6 bases each). Germline V CDR1 and CDR2: MNHEY, SMNVEV (reference sequence). CDR3 length: 18 residues. V was cut by 5 bases and J by 2 bases, with 22 bases left in between. Here the CDR3 reads CASSPTNLQGLTYNEQFF. The CDR3 bases are TGTGCCAGCAGTCCGACCAACTTACAGGGACTTACCTACAATGAGCAGTTCTTC.

The chain couples TRBV7-2 to TRBJ2-7; 11 positions agree with TRBD1. With V trimmed by 5 bases and J by 6 bases, 3 bases remained unmatched. Germline V CDR1 and CDR2: SGHTA, FQGNSA. The CDR3 length is 13 residues. The CDR3 DNA follows: TGTGCCAGCAGCCTAGGACAGGGGGCCGAGCAGTACTTC. Translated, it gives CASSLGQGAEQYF.

The rearrangement links TRBV6-6 to TRBJ2-3; D unresolved. V was pared by 4 bases and J by 6 bases, with 14 bases between. This CDR3 is built from 14 residues. Germline loops: CDR1 MNHNY, CDR2 SVGAGI (reference sequence). CDR3 loop: CASSFHPGSDTQYF. The CDR3 nucleotides read TGTGCCAGCAGTTTCCACCCGGGCTCCGATACGCAGTATTTT.

The CDR3 sequence is CAIRYMDIVSGNTIYF. CDR3 coding DNA: TGTGCCATCAGATACATGGACATCGTCTCTGGAAACACCATATATTTT. The chain uses TRBV10-3 and TRBJ1-3; a possible D gene is TRBD1 (5 bases). Germline CDR1 and CDR2: ENHRY and SYGVKD. Trimming pared 6 bases from V and 0 bases from J, leaving 15 bases between. The CDR3 is 16 residues long.

The rearrangement links TRBV10-3 to TRBJ1-1; 10 nucleotides align to TRBD1. The CDR3 sequence is 16 residues long. Trimming cost V 2 bases and J 5 bases; bases outside gene matches: 8. Germline assignment: CDR1 ENHRY and CDR2 SYGVKD. The CDR3 sequence: CAISETTGGIGTEAFF. CDR3 sequence (DNA): TGTGCCATCAGTGAGACGACAGGGGGCATTGGGACTGAAGCTTTCTTT.

The chain links TRBV5-1 to TRBJ1-2; D call uncertain. This CDR3 has 15 amino acids. Between the trimmed V and J ends, which lost 3 bases and 3 bases, there was a span of 15 bases. Germline V gives CDR1 SGHRS, CDR2 YFSETQ. The CDR3 DNA reads TGCGCCAGCAGCTCTGACGGCGGCGGGTACTATGGCTACACCTTC. This encodes CASSSDGGGYYGYTF.